This TCR beta chain came from a study of T cell repertoires in cytomegalovirus infection (dated by TCRdb to the late 2010s). Concerning the study at large: Peptide stimulations targeted recently identified HLA-C-restricted CMV epitopes, whose presentation resists viral immunomodulation, together with well-studied HLA-B-restricted epitopes. Donor HLA type was relevant to the analysis, as public TCR beta signatures indicated carriage of CMV infection together with the matching HLA type.

To note about this clonotype: The clone's antigen remains unknown. Base qualities are missing; no much larger clone stands one base away.

The sequencer was an Illumina HiSeq 1500. The public reads were reanalyzed by TCRdb: fastp trimming at Q25, MiXCR alignment, in-frame beta chains only. All rows with the same CDR3 protein become a single entry with the most common DNA and genes. This sample is represented by almost 90,000 distinct CDR3 sequences; approximately 32% of them were singletons. The top ten hold more than 70% of the sample. The treatment or condition label on this specimen signifies: in vitro stimulation with specific CMV peptide epitopes to enrich CMV-specific T cells. Including cysteine and phenylalanine, the CDR3 has 14 amino acids. CDR3 DNA is the only sequence kept; it has 42 bases, read in frame from the first base. V loses 5 bases, J loses 10 bases, and the germline ends lie 20 bases apart. What the research found in general, with its limitations: In both this cohort and an independent roughly 400-donor cohort, the cumulative frequency of public TCR beta family members distinguished carriers of CMV infection plus the relevant HLA type. The ex vivo response was dominated by HLA-C-restricted CMV-specific TCR beta clonotypes, which also provided the single most frequent clonotype in two of eight donors.

The sequence joins TRBV12-3 or TRBV12-4 to TRBJ1-1, with TRBD1 tentatively as D gene (5 bases match). This specimen consisted of CD8+ T cells from cultured PBMCs, obtained from culture after CMV antigen stimulation. This sequence was found in a human donor in good health (CMV status not recorded). Some clones in this sample may be carry-over from other donors' samples. The DNA sequence follows: TGTGCCAGCAGTAAGCCTCAGGGAAGGGTAGGAGCTTTCTTT. Translated, it gives CASSKPQGRVGAFF.